Described below is a single T cell receptor beta chain sequence and its context. Sequencing was performed on unsorted PBMC DNA using ten immunoSEQ deep assay plates. The data were produced by immunoSEQ multiplex PCR, yet TCRdb's version contains in-frame clones alone and is incomplete. The data contain around 450,000 clones, more than 75% of them singletons. V shed 1 base and J 5 bases; nucleotides not matched to a gene: 11. CDR1 is MGHRA and CDR2 is YSYEKL in the germline V gene. CDR3 length equals 17 residues. The source of the sample is a study of shared clonotypes between healthy human individuals.

The J gene is TRBJ1-5, the V gene TRBV4-1; 7 bases map to TRBD1. Sequenced: PBMCs. The clonotype was recovered from a woman between 40 and 50 years old in good health. Some clones in this sample may be carry-over from other donors' samples. CDR3 amino acids: CASSQVLGRGLDQPQHF. The CDR3 DNA reads TGCGCCAGCAGCCAAGTCTTGGGAAGGGGGCTGGATCAGCCCCAGCATTTT.